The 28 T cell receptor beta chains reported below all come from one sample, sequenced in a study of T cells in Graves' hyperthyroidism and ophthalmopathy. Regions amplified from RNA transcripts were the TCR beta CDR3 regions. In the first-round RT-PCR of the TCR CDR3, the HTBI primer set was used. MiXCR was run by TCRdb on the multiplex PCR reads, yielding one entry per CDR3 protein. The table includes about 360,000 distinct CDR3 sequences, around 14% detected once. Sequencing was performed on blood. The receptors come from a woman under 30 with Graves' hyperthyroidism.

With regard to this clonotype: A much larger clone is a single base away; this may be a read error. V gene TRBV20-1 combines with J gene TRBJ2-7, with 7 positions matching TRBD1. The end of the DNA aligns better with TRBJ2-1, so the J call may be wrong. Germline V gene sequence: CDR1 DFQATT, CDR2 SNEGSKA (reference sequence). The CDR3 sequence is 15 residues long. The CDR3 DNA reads TGCAGTGCTAGAGACCGGGACAGATTGACCTACGAGCAGTTCTTC. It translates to CSARDRDRLTYEQFF.

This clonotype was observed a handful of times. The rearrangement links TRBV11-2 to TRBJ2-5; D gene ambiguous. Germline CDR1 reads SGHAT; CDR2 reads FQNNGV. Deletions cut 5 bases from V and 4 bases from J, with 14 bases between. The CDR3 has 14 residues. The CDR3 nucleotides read TGTGCCAGCAGCCCGCGCACACAGACAGAGACCCAGTACTTC. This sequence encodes CASSPRTQTETQYF.

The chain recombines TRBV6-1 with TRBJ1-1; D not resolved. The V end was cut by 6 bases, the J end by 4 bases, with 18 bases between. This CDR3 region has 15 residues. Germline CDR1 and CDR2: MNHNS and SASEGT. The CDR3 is CASSQEWTRITEAFF. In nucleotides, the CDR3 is TGTGCCAGCAGCCAAGAATGGACTAGGATCACTGAAGCTTTCTTT.

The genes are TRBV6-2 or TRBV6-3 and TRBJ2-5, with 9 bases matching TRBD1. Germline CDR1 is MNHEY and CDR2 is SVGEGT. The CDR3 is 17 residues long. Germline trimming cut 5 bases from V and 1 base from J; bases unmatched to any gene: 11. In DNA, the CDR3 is TGTGCCAGCAGTCCGCGTGACAGGGGGATTGTCCAAGAGACCCAGTACTTC. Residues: CASSPRDRGIVQETQYF.

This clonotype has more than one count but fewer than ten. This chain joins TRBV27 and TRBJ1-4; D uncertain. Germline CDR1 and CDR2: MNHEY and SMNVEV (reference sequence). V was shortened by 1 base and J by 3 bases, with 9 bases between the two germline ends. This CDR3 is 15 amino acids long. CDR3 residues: CASSLFGVPNEKLFF. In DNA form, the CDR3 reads TGTGCCAGCAGTTTATTTGGGGTTCCTAATGAAAAACTGTTTTTT.

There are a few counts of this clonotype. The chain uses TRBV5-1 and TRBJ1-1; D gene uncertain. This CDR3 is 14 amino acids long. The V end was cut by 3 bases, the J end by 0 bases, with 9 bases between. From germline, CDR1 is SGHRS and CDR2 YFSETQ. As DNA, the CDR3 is TGCGCCAGCAGCTCGACCTCAGTGAACACTGAAGCTTTCTTT. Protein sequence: CASSSTSVNTEAFF.

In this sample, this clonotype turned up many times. In DNA, the CDR3 is TGTGCCAGCAGCACCGACAGGGGCACAGATACGCAGTATTTT. Translated, it gives CASSTDRGTDTQYF. The J gene is TRBJ2-3, the V gene TRBV5-5, with 7 bases that match TRBD1. V trimming: 4 bases; J trimming: 1 base; junction bases outside the gene matches: 3. Germline V gives CDR1 SGHKS, CDR2 YYEKEE (reference sequence). The CDR3 has 14 residues.

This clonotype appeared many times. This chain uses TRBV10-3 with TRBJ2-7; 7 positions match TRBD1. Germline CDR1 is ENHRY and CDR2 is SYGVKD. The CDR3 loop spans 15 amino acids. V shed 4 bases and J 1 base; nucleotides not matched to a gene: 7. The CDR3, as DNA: TGTGCCATCAGTGCGGGACAGTTATCTTCCTACGAGCAGTACTTC. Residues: CAISAGQLSSYEQYF.

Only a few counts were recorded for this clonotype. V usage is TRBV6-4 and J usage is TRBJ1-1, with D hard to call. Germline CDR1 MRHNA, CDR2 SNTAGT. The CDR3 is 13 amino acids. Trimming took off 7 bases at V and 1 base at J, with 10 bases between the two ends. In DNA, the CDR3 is TGTGCCAGCACCGAGACCGGGAACACTGAAGCTTTCTTT. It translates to CASTETGNTEAFF.

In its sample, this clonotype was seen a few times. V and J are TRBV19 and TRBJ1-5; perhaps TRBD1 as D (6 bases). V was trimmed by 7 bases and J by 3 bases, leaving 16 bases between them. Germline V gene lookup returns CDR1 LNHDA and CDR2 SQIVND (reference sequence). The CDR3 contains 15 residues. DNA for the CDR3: TGTGCCAGTACGACCTTGGACAGCCTCAATCAGCCCCAGCATTTT. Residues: CASTTLDSLNQPQHF.

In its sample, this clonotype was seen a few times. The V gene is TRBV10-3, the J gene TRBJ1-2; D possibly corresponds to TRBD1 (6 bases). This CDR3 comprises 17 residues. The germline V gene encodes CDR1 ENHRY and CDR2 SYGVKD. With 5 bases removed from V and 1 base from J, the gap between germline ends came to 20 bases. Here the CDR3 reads CAISQTITGSRNYGYTF. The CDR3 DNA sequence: TGTGCCATCAGTCAGACCATCACAGGGAGCCGTAACTATGGCTACACCTTC.

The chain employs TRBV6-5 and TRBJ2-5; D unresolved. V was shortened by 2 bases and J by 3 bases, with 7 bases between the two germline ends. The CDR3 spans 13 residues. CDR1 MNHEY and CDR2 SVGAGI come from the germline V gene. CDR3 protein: CASSYVFEETQYF. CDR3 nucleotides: TGTGCCAGCAGTTACGTTTTTGAAGAGACCCAGTACTTC.

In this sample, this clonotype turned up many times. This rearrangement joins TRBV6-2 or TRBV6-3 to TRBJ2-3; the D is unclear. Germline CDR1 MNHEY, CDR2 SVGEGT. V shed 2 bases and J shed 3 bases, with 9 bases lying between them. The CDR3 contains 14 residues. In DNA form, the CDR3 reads TGTGCCAGCAGTTACCCTTCCGTTACAGATACGCAGTATTTT. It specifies CASSYPSVTDTQYF.

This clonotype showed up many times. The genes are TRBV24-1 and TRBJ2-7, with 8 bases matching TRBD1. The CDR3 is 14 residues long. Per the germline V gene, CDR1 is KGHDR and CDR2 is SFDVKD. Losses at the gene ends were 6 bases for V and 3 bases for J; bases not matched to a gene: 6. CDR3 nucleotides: TGTGCCACCAGTTATGGACAGGGAGGCTACGAGCAGTACTTC. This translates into CATSYGQGGYEQYF.

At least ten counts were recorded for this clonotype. CDR3 DNA: TGTGCCAGCAGCCGCCCGGTAGGAGGCACTGAAGCTTTCTTT. This sequence encodes CASSRPVGGTEAFF. The chain links TRBV7-2 to TRBJ1-1; D ambiguous. V was cut by 5 bases and J by 4 bases, with 14 bases left in between. The CDR3 consists of 14 residues. Germline V CDR1 and CDR2: SGHTA, FQGNSA.

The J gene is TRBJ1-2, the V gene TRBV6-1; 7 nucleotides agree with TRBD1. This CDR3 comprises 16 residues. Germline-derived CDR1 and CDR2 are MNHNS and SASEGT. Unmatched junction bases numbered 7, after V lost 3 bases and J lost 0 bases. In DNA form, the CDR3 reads TGTGCCAGCAGTGAGAGTAGGGGGCTTCCTAACTATGGCTACACCTTC. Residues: CASSESRGLPNYGYTF.

CDR3 sequence: CASSIRATNEKLFF. The CDR3 nucleotides read TGTGCCAGTAGTATCCGAGCAACTAATGAAAAACTGTTTTTT. The chain carries TRBV19 and TRBJ1-4, with unresolved D. Deletions cut 3 bases from V and 0 bases from J, with 5 bases between. The germline V gene has CDR1 LNHDA and CDR2 SQIVND (reference sequence). CDR3 length: 14 amino acids. Based on the CDR3 plus reference TRBV19 and TRBJ1-4, the full variable domain is DGGITQSPKYLFRKEGQNVTLSCEQNLNHDAMYWYRQDPGQGLRLIYYSQIVNDFQKGDIAEGYSVSREKKESFPLTVTSAQKNPTAFYLCASSIRATNEKLFFGSGTQLSVL.

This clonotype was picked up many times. The CDR3 sequence is CSARQGTGETQYF. As DNA, the CDR3 is TGCAGCGCACGACAGGGGACGGGAGAGACCCAGTACTTC. The V gene is TRBV29-1, the J gene TRBJ2-5; TRBD1 matches at 8 bases. Germline V lookup: CDR1 SQVTM, CDR2 ANQGSEA. The CDR3 runs to 13 residues. V gave up 7 bases and J gave up 4 bases; unmatched junction bases: 8.

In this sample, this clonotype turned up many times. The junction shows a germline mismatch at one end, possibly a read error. For the CDR3, the DNA is TGCGCGAGCAGTACCGGGGGCGCAAACACTGAAGCTTTCTTT. Protein sequence: CASSTGGANTEAFF. This chain uses TRBV10-1 with TRBJ1-1, with a possible D match to TRBD1 (6 bases). This CDR3 has 14 residues. Germline CDR1 and CDR2: WNHNN and SYGVQD (reference sequence).

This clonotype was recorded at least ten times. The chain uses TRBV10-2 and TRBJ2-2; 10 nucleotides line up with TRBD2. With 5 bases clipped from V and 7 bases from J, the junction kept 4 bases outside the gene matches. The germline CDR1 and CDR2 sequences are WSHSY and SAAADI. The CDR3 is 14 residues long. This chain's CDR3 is CASSLAGEGGELFF. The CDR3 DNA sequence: TGCGCCAGCAGTCTAGCGGGGGAGGGCGGGGAGCTGTTTTTT.

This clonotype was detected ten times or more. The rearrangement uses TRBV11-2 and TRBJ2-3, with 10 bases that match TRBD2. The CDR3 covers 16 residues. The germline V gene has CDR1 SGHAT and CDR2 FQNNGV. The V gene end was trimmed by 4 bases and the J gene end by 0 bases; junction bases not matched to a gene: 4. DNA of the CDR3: TGTGCCAGCAGCTCCCTACTAGCGGGGAGCACAGATACGCAGTATTTT. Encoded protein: CASSSLLAGSTDTQYF.

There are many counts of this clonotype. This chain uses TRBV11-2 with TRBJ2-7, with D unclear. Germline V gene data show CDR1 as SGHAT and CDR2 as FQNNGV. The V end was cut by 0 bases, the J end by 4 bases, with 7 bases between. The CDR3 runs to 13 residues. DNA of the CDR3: TGTGCCAGCAGCTTAGAAGGGTATTACGAGCAGTACTTC. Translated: CASSLEGYYEQYF.

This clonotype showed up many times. The CDR3 nucleotides are TGTGCCAGCAGTTGGGGCAGGGACTATGGCTACACCTTC. Protein sequence: CASSWGRDYGYTF. This chain joins TRBV28 and TRBJ1-2, with a weak D call TRBD1 (5 bases). V was clipped by 4 bases and J by 3 bases, with 9 bases between them. Germline V gene data show CDR1 as MDHEN and CDR2 as SYDVKM. The CDR3 consists of 13 residues.

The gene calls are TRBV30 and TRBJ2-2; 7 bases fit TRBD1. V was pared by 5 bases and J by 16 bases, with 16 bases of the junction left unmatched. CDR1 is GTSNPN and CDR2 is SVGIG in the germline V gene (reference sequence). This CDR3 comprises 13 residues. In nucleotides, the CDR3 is TGTGCCTGGGCGAGACAGGGATCCCAGGAGTGGTTTTTT. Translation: CAWARQGSQEWFF. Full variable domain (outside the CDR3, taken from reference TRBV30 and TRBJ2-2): SQTIHQWPATLVQPVGSPLSLECTVEGTSNPNLYWYRQAAGRGLQLLFYSVGIGQISSEVPQNLSASRPQDRQFILSSKKLLLSDSGFYLCAWARQGSQEWFFGEGSRLTVL.

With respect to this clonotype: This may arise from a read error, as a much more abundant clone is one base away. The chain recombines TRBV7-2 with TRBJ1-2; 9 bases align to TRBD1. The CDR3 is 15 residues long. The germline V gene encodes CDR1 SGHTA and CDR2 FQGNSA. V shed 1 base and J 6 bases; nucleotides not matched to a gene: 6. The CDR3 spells CASSLVGTGIDGYTF. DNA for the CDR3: TGTGCCAGCAGCTTAGTAGGGACAGGGATTGATGGCTACACCTTC.

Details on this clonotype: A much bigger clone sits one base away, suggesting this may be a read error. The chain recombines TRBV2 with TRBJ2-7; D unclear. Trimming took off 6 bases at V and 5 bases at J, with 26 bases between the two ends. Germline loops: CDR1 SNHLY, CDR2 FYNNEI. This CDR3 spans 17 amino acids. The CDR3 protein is CASREKVNVGPQHEQYF. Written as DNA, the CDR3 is TGTGCCAGCAGAGAAAAAGTTAACGTCGGCCCCCAGCACGAGCAGTACTTC.

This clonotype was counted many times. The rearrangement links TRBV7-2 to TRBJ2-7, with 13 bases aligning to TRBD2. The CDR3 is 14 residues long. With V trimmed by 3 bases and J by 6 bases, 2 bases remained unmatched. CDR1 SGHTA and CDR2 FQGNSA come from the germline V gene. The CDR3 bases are TGTGCCAGCAGCTTCGGACTAGCGGGAGCCGAGCAGTACTTC. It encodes CASSFGLAGAEQYF. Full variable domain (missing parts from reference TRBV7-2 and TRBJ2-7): GAGVSQSPSNKVTEKGKDVELRCDPISGHTALYWYRQSLGQGLEFLIYFQGNSAPDKSGLPSDRFSAERTGGSVSTLTIQRTQQEDSAVYLCASSFGLAGAEQYFGPGTRLTVT.

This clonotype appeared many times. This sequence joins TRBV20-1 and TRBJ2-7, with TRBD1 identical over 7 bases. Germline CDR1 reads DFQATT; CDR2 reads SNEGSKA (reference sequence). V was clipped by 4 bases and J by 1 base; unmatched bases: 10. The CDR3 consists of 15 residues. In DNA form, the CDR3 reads TGCAGTGCTACCTCACAGGGGAAGGAATCCTACGAGCAGTACTTC. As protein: CSATSQGKESYEQYF.